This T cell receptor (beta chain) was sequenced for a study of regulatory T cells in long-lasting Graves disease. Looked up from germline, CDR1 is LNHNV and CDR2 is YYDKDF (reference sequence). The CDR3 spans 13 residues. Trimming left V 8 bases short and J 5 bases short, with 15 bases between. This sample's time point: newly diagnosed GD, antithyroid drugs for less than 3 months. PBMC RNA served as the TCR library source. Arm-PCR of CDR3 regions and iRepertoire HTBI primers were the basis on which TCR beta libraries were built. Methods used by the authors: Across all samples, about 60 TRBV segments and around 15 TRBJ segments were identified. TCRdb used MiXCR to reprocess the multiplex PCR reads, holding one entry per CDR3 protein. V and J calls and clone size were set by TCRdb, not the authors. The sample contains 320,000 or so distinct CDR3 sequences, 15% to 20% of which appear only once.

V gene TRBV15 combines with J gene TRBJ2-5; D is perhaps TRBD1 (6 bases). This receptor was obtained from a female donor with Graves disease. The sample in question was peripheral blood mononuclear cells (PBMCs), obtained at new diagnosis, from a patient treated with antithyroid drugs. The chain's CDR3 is CATLPRDTETQYF. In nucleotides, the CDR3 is TGTGCCACCTTGCCACGGGACACGGAGACCCAGTACTTC.